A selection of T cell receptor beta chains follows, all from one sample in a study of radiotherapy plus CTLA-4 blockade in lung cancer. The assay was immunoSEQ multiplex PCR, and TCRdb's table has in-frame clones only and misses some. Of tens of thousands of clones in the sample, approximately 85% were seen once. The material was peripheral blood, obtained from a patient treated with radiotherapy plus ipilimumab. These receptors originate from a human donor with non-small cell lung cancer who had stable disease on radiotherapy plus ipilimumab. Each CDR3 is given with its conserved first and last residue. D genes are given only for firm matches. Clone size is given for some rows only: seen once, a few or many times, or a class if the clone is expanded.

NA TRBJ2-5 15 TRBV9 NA TGTGCCAGCAGCGTATCACCGAGTACCTTAGAGACCCAGTACTTC CASSVSPSTLETQYF
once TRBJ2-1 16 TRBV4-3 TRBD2 TGCGCCAGCAGCCAGGAAAGGACTAGCGTCGGCAATGAGCAGTTCTTC CASSQERTSVGNEQFF
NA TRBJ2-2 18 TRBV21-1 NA TGTGCCAGCAGCAGGTGCGGCGCCGGGACAGCTCACACCGGGGAGCTGTTTTTT CASSRCGAGTAHTGELFF
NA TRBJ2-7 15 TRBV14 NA TGTGCCAGCAGCCCGCTGGGGGGGGCGATTTACGAGCAGTACTTC CASSPLGGAIYEQYF
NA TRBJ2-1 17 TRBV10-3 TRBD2 TGTGCCATCAGTACCGGGACTAGCGGGAGTGTCTACAATGAGCAGTTCTTC CAISTGTSGSVYNEQFF
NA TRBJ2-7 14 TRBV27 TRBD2 TGTGCCAGCAGAAGAATAGCGGGAGCTCTCGAGCAGTACTTC CASRRIAGALEQYF
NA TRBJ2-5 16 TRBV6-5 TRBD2 TGTGCCAGCAGTTACGGGCGGGAGGGCCTGTTTGAGACCCAGTACTTC CASSYGREGLFETQYF
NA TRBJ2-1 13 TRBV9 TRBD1 TGTGCCAGCAGCGTAGGAGGGGGCGGCGAGCAGTTCTTC CASSVGGGGEQFF
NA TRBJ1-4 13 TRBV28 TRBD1 TGTGCCAGCAGTCCACCGGGACAGGGACAACTGTTTTTT CASSPPGQGQLFF
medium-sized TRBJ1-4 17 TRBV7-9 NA TGTGCCAGCAGCTCCACGGACAACCCCGCAACTAATGAAAAACTGTTTTTT CASSSTDNPATNEKLFF
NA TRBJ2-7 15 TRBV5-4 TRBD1 TGTGCCAGCAGCTCCGGGACAGGGGGGACCTACGAGCAGTACTTC CASSSGTGGTYEQYF
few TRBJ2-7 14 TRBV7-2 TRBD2 TGTGCCAGCAGCTGGACTAGCGGGAAGTACGAGCAGTACTTC CASSWTSGKYEQYF
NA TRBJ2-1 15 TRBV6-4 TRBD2 TGTGCCAGCAGTGACTCGACTAGCGGGAGCAATGAGCAGTTCTTC CASSDSTSGSNEQFF
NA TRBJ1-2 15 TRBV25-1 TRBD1 TGTGCCAGCAGTGCTAACCTACAGGGGGCGAATGGCTACACCTTC CASSANLQGANGYTF
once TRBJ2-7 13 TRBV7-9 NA TGTGCCAGCAGCTTAGATCCCCAGGCCTCCTATGACTTC CASSLDPQASYDF
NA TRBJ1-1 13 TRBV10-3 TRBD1 TGTGCCATTCTGGGACAGCTGAACACTGAAGCTTTCTTT CAILGQLNTEAFF
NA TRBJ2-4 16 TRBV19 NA TGTGCCAGTAGTATGGGGCCCCGTCTAGCCAAAAACATTCAGTACTTC CASSMGPRLAKNIQYF
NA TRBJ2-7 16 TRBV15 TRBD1 TGTGCCACCAGCAGAGGTCCGGGACAGGGGGATTACGAGCAGTACTTC CATSRGPGQGDYEQYF
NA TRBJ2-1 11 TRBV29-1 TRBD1 TGCAGCCAATACAGGGGAAATGAGCAGTTCTTC CSQYRGNEQFF
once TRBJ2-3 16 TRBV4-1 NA TGCGCCAGCAGCCAACTGACTAGAAATGGGTACGATACGCAGTATTTT CASSQLTRNGYDTQYF
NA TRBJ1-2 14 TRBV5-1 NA TGCGCCAGCAGCTTGCAGGGTCTGGACTATGGCTACACCTTC CASSLQGLDYGYTF
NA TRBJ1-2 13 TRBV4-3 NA TGCGCCAGCAGCCAAGCTCGCGACTATGGCTACACCTTC CASSQARDYGYTF
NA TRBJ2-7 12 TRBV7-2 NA TGTGCCAGCAGCTTTAGCTCCTACGAGCAGTACTTC CASSFSSYEQYF
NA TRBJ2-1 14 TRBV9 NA TGTGCCAGCAGCGTAGATCACAGCTACAATGAGCAGTTCTTC CASSVDHSYNEQFF
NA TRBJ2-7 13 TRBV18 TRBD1 TGTGCCAGCTCATACGACAGGGGTTACGAGCAGTACTTC CASSYDRGYEQYF
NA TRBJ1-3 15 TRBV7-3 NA TGTGCCAGCAGCTTAACGGGGGGCTCTGGAAACACCATATATTTT CASSLTGGSGNTIYF
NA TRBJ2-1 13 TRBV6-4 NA TGTGCCAGCAGTGACTCGACAGCCCATGAGCAGTTCTTC CASSDSTAHEQFF
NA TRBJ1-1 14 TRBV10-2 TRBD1 TGCGCCAGCAGTGAGCACCAGGGGGACACTGAAGCTTTCTTT CASSEHQGDTEAFF